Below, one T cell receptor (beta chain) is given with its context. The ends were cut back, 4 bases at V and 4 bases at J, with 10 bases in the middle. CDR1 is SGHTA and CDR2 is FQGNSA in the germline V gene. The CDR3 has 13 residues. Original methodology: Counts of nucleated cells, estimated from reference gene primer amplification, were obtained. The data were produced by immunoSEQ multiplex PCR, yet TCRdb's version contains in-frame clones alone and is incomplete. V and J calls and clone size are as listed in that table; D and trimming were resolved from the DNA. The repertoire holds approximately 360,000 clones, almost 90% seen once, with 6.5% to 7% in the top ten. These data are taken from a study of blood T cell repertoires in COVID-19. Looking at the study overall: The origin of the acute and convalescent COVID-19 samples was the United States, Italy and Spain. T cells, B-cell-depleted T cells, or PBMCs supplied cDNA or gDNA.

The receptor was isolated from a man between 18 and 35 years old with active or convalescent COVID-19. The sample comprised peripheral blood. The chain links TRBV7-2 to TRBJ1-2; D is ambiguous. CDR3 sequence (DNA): TGTGCCAGCAGCTCCCGTCGGGGCTATGGCTACACCTTC. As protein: CASSSRRGYGYTF.